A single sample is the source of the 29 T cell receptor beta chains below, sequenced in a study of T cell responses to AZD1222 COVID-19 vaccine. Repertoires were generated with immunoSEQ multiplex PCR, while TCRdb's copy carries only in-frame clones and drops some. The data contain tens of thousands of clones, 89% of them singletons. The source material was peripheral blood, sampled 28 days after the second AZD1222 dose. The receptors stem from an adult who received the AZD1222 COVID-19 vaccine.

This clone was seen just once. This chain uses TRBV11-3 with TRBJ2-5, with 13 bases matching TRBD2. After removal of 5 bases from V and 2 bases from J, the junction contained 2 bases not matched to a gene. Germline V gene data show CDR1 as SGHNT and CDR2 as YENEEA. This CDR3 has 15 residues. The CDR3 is CASSGGLAGQETQYF. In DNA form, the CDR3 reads TGTGCCAGCAGCGGGGGACTAGCGGGGCAAGAGACCCAGTACTTC.

Here the CDR3 reads CASSRQGNTEAFF. DNA for the CDR3: TGTGCCAGCAGCCGTCAGGGAAACACTGAAGCTTTCTTT. The V and J genes are TRBV3-1 (or the pseudogene TRBV3-2) and TRBJ1-1, with a weak D call TRBD1 (5 bases). The V end was cut by 4 bases, the J end by 2 bases, with 8 bases between. Germline values: CDR1 LGHDT, CDR2 YNNKEL (reference sequence). The CDR3 length is 13 residues.

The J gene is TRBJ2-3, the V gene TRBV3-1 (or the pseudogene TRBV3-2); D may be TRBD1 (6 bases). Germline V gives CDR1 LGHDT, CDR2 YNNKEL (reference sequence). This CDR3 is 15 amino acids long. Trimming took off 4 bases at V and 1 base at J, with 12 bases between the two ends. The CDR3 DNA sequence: TGTGCCAGCAGCCCCAGGACAGTACGCACAGATACGCAGTATTTT. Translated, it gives CASSPRTVRTDTQYF.

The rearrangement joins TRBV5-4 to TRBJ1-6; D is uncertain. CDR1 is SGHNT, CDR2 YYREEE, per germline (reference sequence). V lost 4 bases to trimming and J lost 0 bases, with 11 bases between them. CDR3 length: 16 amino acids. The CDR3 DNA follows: TGTGCCAGCAGCAAACTGACGAGCTCCTATAATTCACCCCTCCACTTT. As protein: CASSKLTSSYNSPLHF.

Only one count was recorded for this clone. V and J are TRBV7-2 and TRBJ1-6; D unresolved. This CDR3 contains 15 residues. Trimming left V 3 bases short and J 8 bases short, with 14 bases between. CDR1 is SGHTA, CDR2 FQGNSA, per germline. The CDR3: CASSFGGSWDSPLHF. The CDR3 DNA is TGTGCCAGCAGCTTCGGCGGGAGCTGGGATTCACCCCTCCACTTT.

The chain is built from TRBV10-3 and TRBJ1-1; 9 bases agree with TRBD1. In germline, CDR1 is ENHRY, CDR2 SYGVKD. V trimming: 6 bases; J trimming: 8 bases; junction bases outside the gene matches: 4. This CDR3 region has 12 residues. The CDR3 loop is CAISPTGGEAFF. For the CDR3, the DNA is TGTGCCATCAGCCCGACAGGGGGGGAAGCTTTCTTT.

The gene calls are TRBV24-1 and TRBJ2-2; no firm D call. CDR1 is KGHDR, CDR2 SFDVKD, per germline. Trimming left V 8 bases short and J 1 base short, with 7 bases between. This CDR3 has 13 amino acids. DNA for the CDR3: TGTGCCACCAAAAACGTGAACACCGGGGAGCTGTTTTTT. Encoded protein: CATKNVNTGELFF.

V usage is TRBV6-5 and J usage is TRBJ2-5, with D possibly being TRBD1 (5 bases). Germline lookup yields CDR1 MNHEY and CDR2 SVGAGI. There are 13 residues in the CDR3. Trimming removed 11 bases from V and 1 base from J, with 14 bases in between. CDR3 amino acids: CAAHDSLQETQYF. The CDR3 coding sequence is TGTGCCGCCCACGACAGCCTCCAAGAGACCCAGTACTTC.

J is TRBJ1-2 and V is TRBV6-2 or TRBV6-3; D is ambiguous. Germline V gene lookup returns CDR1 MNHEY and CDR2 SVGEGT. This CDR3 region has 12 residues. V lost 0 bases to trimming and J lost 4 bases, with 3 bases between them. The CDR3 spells CASSYSPYGYTF. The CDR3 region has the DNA TGTGCCAGCAGTTACTCTCCCTATGGCTACACCTTC.

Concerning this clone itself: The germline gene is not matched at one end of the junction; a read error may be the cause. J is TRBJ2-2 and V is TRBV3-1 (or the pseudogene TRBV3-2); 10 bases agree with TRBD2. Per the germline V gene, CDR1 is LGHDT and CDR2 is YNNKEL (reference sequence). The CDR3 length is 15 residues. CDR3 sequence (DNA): TGTGCCAGCAGGCAAGCGAGCGGGGGGGCCGGGGAGCTGTTTTTT. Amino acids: CASRQASGGAGELFF.

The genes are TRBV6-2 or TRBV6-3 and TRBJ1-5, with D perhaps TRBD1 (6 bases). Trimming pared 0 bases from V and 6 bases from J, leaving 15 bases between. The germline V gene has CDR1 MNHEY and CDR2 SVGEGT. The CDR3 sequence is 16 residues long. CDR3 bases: TGTGCCAGCAGTTACTCGAGGGGGGCCCCGGGTCAGCCCCAGCATTTT. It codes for CASSYSRGAPGQPQHF.

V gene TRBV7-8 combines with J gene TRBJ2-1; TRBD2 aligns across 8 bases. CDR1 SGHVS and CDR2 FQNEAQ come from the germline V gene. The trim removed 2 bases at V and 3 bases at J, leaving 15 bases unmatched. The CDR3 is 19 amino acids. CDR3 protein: CASSLLVLAGSGIYNEQFF. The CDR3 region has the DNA TGTGCCAGCAGCTTACTTGTATTAGCGGGTAGCGGGATCTACAATGAGCAGTTCTTC. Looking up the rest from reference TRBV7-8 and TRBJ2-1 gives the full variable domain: GAGVSQSPRYKVAKRGQDVALRCDPISGHVSLFWYQQALGQGPEFLTYFQNEAQLDKSGLPSDRFFAERPEGSVSTLKIQRTQQEDSAVYLCASSLLVLAGSGIYNEQFFGPGTRLTVL.

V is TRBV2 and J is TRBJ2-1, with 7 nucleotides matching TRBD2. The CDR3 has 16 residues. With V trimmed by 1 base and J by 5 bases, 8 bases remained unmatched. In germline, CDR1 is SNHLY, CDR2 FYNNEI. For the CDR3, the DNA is TGTGCCAGCAGTGAAGTATGGCTAGCGGATGACAATGAGCAGTTCTTC. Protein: CASSEVWLADDNEQFF.

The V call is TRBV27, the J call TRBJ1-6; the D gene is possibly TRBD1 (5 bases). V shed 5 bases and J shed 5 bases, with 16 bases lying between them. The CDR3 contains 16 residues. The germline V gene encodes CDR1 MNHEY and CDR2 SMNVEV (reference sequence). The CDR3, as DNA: TGTGCCAGCAGTCCATTCGGGGCAGGAGATAATTCACCCCTCCACTTT. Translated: CASSPFGAGDNSPLHF.

CDR3 sequence reads: CASSQGGEGYYGYTF. CDR3 DNA: TGTGCCAGCAGCCAAGGAGGTGAGGGGTACTATGGCTACACCTTC. V and J are TRBV4-2 and TRBJ1-2; D may be TRBD1 (5 bases). The germline V gene encodes CDR1 LGHNA and CDR2 YNFKEQ. Trimming took off 1 base at V and 3 bases at J, with 12 bases between the two ends. The CDR3 sequence is 15 residues long.

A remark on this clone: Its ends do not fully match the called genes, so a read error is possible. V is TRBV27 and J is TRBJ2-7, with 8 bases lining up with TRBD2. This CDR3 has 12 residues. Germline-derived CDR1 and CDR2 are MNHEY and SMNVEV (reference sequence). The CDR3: CASTQLAGPLSF. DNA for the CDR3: TGTGCCAGCACCCAATTAGCGGGGCCTCTAAGCTTC.

The chain's CDR3 is CASSLGAGRRNSYNSPLHF. DNA of the CDR3: TGTGCCAGCAGCTTAGGGGCGGGTCGCAGAAACTCCTATAATTCACCCCTCCACTTT. The V call is TRBV7-2, the J call TRBJ1-6, with unresolved D. Looked up from germline, CDR1 is SGHTA and CDR2 is FQGNSA. Between the trimmed V and J ends, which lost 1 base and 0 bases, there was a span of 16 bases. CDR3 length: 19 amino acids.

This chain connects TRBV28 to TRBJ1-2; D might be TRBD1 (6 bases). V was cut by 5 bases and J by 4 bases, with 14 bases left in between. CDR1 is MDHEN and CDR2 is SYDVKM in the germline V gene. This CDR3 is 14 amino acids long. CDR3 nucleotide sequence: TGTGCCAGCAGTCGTAACAGGGTTAGCTATGGCTACACCTTC. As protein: CASSRNRVSYGYTF.

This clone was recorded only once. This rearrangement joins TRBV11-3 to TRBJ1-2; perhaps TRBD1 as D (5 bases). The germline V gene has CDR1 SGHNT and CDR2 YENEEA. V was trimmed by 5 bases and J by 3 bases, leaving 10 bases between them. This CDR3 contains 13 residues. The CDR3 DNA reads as TGTGCCAGCAGCCCCGGGACTGACTATGGCTACACCTTC. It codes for CASSPGTDYGYTF.

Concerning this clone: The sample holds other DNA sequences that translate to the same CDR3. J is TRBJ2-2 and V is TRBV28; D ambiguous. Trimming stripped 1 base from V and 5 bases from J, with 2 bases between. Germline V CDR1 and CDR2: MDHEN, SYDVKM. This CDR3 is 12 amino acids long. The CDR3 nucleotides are TGTGCCAGCAGTTTATCTACCGGGGAGCTGTTTTTT. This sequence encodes CASSLSTGELFF.

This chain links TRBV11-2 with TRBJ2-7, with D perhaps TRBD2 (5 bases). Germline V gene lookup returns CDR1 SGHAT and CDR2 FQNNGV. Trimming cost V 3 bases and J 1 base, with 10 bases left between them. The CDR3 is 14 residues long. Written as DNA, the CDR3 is TGTGCCAGCAGCTTCGGGGTCTCGTCCTACGAGCAGTACGTC. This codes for CASSFGVSSYEQYV.

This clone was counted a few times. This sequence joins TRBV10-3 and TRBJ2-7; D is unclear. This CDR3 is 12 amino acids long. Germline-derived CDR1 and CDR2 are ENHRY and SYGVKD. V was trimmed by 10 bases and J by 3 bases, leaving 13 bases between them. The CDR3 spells CATANFNYEQYV. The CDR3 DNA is TGTGCCACCGCTAATTTTAACTACGAGCAGTACGTC.

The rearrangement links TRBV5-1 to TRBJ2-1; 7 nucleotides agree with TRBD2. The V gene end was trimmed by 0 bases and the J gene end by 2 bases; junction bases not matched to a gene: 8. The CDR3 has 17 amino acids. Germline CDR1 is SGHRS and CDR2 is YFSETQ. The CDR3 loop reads CASSLAVASGPYNEQFF. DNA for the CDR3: TGCGCCAGCAGCTTGGCCGTGGCTAGCGGTCCCTACAATGAGCAGTTCTTC.

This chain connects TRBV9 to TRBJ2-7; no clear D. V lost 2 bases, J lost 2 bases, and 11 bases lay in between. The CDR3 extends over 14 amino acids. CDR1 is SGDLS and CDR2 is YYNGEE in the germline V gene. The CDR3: CASSVRQDPYEQYF. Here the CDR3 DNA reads TGTGCCAGCAGCGTTCGGCAGGACCCCTACGAGCAGTACTTC. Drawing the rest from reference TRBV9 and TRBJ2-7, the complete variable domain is DSGVTQTPKHLITATGQRVTLRCSPRSGDLSVYWYQQSLDQGLQFLIQYYNGEERAKGNILERFSAQQFPDLHSELNLSSLELGDSALYFCASSVRQDPYEQYFGPGTRLTVT.

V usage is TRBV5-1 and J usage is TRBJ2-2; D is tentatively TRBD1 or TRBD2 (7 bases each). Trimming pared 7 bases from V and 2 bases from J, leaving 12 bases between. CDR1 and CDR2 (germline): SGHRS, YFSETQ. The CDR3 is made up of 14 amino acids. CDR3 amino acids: CASGGDRNTGELFF. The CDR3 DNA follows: TGCGCCAGCGGGGGGGACAGAAACACCGGGGAGCTGTTTTTT. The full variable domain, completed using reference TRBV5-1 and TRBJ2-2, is KAGVTQTPRYLIKTRGQQVTLSCSPISGHRSVSWYQQTPGQGLQFLFEYFSETQRNKGNFPGRFSGRQFSNSRSEMNVSTLELGDSALYLCASGGDRNTGELFFGEGSRLTVL.

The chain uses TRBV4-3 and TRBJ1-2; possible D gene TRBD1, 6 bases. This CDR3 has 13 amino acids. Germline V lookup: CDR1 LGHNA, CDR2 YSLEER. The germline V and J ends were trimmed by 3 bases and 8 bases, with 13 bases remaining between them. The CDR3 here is CASSQYREGGYTF. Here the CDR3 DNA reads TGCGCCAGCAGCCAGTACAGGGAGGGGGGCTACACCTTC.

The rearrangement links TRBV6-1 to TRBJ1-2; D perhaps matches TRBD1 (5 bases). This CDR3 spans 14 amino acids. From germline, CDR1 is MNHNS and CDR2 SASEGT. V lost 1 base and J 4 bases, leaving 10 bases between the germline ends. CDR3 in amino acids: CASSEDPGRYGYTF. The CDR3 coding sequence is TGTGCCAGCAGTGAAGATCCGGGGCGCTATGGCTACACCTTC.

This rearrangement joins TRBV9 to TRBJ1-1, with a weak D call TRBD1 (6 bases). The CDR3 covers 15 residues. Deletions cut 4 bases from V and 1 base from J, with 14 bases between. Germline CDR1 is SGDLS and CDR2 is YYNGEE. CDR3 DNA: TGTGCCAGCAGCTACCAAGGGGGTCGGAACACTGAAGCTTTCTTT. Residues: CASSYQGGRNTEAFF.

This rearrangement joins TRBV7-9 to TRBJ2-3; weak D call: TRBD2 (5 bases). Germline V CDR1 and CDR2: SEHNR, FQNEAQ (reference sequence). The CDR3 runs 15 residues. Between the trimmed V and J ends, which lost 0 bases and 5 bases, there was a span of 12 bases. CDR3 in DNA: TGTGCCAGCAGCTTAGCAGGACTGCCCTTAGATACGCAGTATTTT. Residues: CASSLAGLPLDTQYF.